A single T cell receptor (beta chain) is shown here with its context. Generated by immunoSEQ multiplex PCR, the TCRdb table keeps only in-frame clones and is missing some. The sample shows 80,000 to 90,000 clones, about nine tenths of them seen only once. The data were taken from a study of T cells after somatic rescue of genetic block. This TCR derives from a woman aged 18-29 years. The sequencing input was peripheral blood mononuclear cells (PBMCs).

In DNA, the CDR3 is TGTGCCAGCAGTGAAACCGGACGAGCAACTAATGAAAAACTGTTTTTT. This codes for CASSETGRATNEKLFF. The genes are TRBV6-1 and TRBJ1-4; D gene ambiguous. Trimming left V 2 bases short and J 0 bases short, with 10 bases between. The CDR3 extends over 16 amino acids. Germline-derived CDR1 and CDR2 are MNHNS and SASEGT.